This record looks at one TCR beta chain sequence and its context. No antigen is known for it. Cells designated naive CD8 were CD45RO-negative and were positively selected for CCR7, with terminally differentiated effector memory CD45RA+ cells excluded. Donors were healthy HIV-negative adults without recent acute infections or vaccinations. These data come from a study of shared clonotypes between healthy human individuals. Study results and caveats: The donor pool, a small one, limited the genetic and exposure-history diversity represented. Sample collection involved blood only; tissue repertoires are likely different.

At the deep level, the assay was run. Profiling relied on immunoSEQ multiplex PCR, and the TCRdb table lists in-frame clones only, not all of them. Found here are approximately 600,000 clones, 85% to 95% of them singletons; the top ten hold 0.11%. The TCR originated in a woman under 40 in good health. The material sequenced was naive CD8+ T cells sorted from blood.

For the CDR3, the DNA is TGTGCCAGCAGCTTAGGGACAGCCTCTGGAAACACCATATATTTT. It is translated as CASSLGTASGNTIYF. J is TRBJ1-3 and V is TRBV13; D might be TRBD1 (5 bases). Germline loops: CDR1 PRHDT, CDR2 FYEKMQ (reference sequence). The CDR3 covers 15 residues. The V and J ends lost 0 bases and 0 bases respectively, with 6 bases between them.